These 3 T cell receptor beta chains share one sample of origin, sequenced in a study of blood T cell repertoires in COVID-19. The protocol was immunoSEQ multiplex PCR, while the TCRdb copy is restricted to in-frame clones and leaves out a portion. This table holds about 130,000 clones, roughly four fifths found once. The sample consisted of PBMCs or T cells enriched from blood (not recorded which). These receptors came from a man aged 25-40 years who had recovered from COVID-19.

This rearrangement joins TRBV2 to TRBJ2-7; D call uncertain. Trimming cost V 1 base and J 0 bases, with 7 bases left between them. The length of the CDR3 is 14 residues. The germline V gene encodes CDR1 SNHLY and CDR2 FYNNEI. The CDR3 bases are TGTGCCAGCAGTGAAGGGCGGAACTCCTACGAGCAGTACTTC. Translation gives CASSEGRNSYEQYF.

This clone was seen more than once but under ten times. This chain uses TRBV5-1 with TRBJ1-5, with a weak D call TRBD1 (6 bases). Per germline, CDR1 SGHRS and CDR2 YFSETQ. Trimming removed 5 bases at V and 5 bases at J, with 26 bases between. This CDR3 comprises 18 residues. The CDR3 here is CASRPRAGEYRIDQPQHF. The CDR3 DNA reads as TGCGCCAGCAGACCGCGGGCAGGGGAGTATCGGATTGATCAGCCCCAGCATTTT.

The rearrangement uses TRBV6-5 and TRBJ1-2; weak D call: TRBD1 (6 bases). This CDR3 has 15 amino acids. Germline V gene data show CDR1 as MNHEY and CDR2 as SVGAGI. Trimming took off 6 bases at V and 8 bases at J, with 22 bases between the two ends. This CDR3 reads CASSATGTGAFGYTF. Written as DNA, the CDR3 is TGTGCCAGCAGCGCCACAGGGACCGGGGCGTTCGGCTACACCTTC.